This is a list of T cell receptor beta chains from one sample in a study of CD8 T cells in ankylosing spondylitis. TCRdb independently ran MiXCR on the 5' RACE reads; one entry per CDR3 protein. The sample has roughly 230,000 distinct CDR3 sequences; about 10% are singletons. The sample taken for sequencing was blood, either unsorted or a sorted T cell fraction (not recorded which). All receptors derive from a male donor with ankylosing spondylitis or in good health (not recorded which). Each CDR3 is given with its conserved first and last residue. Fields, in order: CDR3 length, V gene, CDR3 protein.

13	TRBV6-2/TRBV6-3	CASRRTGSETQYF
13	TRBV3-1	CASSLGDGETQYF
19	TRBV11-1	CASSQPDAGTDSGANVLTF
14	TRBV7-9	CASSRPGQNYEQYF
12	TRBV20-1	CSAQGQVVGYTF
14	TRBV20-1	CSATIGGGIAEAFF
15	TRBV5-1	CASSLQQGTQETQYF
14	TRBV5-6	CASRFFPGDYGYTF
15	TRBV4-1	CASSQAQGLGNTIYF
15	TRBV4-1	CASSLGTLRSYEQYF
14	TRBV3-1	CASSQASGRYEQYF
16	TRBV4-2	CASSQDITGGTYEQYF
14	TRBV11-1	CASSLVGQGTEAFF
15	TRBV2	CASREDRPMNTEAFF
14	TRBV5-1	CASSPAGGQETQYF
20	TRBV6-6	CASSYSGLGTGGGGVQPQHF
15	TRBV5-1	CASSGLAGGYNEQFF
15	TRBV12-3/TRBV12-4	CASSFSGDHTDTQYF
17	TRBV5-5	CASSIGTSGRGQETQYF
15	TRBV5-1	CASSPDGVLNTEAFF
20	TRBV21-1	CASSTTLPGQGGGFSYEQYF
12	TRBV30	CAGSDRYYGYTF
14	TRBV20-1	CSARWRDQQAGYTF